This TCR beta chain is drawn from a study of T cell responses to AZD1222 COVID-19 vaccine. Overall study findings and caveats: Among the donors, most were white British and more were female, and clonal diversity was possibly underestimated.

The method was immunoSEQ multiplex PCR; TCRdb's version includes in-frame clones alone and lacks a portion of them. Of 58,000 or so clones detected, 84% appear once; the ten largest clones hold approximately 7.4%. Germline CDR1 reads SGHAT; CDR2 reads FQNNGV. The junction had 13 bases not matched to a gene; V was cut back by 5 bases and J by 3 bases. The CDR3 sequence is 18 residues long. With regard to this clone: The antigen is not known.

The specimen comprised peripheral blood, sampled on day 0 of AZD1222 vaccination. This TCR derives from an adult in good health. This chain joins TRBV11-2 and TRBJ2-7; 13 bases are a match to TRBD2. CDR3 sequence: CASSRGPGLAGIFYEQYF. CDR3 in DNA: TGTGCCAGCAGCCGAGGTCCGGGACTAGCGGGGATCTTCTACGAGCAGTACTTC.